Listed below are T cell receptor beta chains from one sample, sequenced in a study of blood T cell repertoires in COVID-19. Only in-frame clones appear in the TCRdb table, and some are missing; sequencing was by immunoSEQ multiplex PCR. Of more than 120,000 clones listed, around nine tenths were seen once; the top ten hold 1.5% to 2%. What was sequenced was peripheral blood. These receptors all come from a human donor in a cohort sampled during active COVID-19. Each CDR3 is given with its conserved first and last residue. Each record gives: CDR3 protein, CDR3 DNA, clone size, D gene, V gene, J gene. D genes are given only for firm matches. Size values are once, few and many counts, or a class for expanded clones, and some rows have none.

CDR3: CASSRGDIGNTIYF; DNA: TGTGCCAGTAGTAGAGGGGACATCGGAAACACCATATATTTT; size: -; D: -; V: TRBV19; J: TRBJ1-3
CDR3: CASSYWVGQGADNQPQHF; DNA: TGTGCCAGCAGTTACTGGGTGGGACAGGGGGCGGACAATCAGCCCCAGCATTTT; size: -; D: TRBD1; V: TRBV6-2/TRBV6-3; J: TRBJ1-5
CDR3: CASSLSAPSTDTQYF; DNA: TGTGCCAGCAGTTTATCAGCTCCTAGCACAGATACGCAGTATTTT; size: medium-sized; D: -; V: TRBV27; J: TRBJ2-3
CDR3: CASSEPTGPYGYTF; DNA: TGTGCCAGCAGTGAACCGACAGGGCCCTATGGCTACACCTTC; size: -; D: TRBD1; V: TRBV2; J: TRBJ1-2
CDR3: CASTLDSSYNEQFF; DNA: TGTGCCAGCACGCTGGACAGCTCCTACAATGAGCAGTTCTTC; size: -; D: -; V: TRBV11-2; J: TRBJ2-1
CDR3: CASRRDSTDTQYF; DNA: TGTGCCAGCAGGCGGGACAGCACAGATACGCAGTATTTT; size: -; D: -; V: TRBV12-3/TRBV12-4; J: TRBJ2-3
CDR3: CASSYGQPTNEKLFF; DNA: TGTGCCAGCAGCTACGGACAGCCAACTAATGAAAAACTGTTTTTT; size: -; D: -; V: TRBV5-8; J: TRBJ1-4
CDR3: CASSLRWGATNEKLFF; DNA: TGCGCCAGCAGCCTAAGGTGGGGGGCAACTAATGAAAAACTGTTTTTT; size: -; D: -; V: TRBV4-1; J: TRBJ1-4
CDR3: CASSQPHRRDGGYGYTF; DNA: TGTGCCAGCAGCCAACCCCACCGGCGGGACGGAGGCTATGGCTACACCTTC; size: -; D: -; V: TRBV3-1/TRBV3-2; J: TRBJ1-2
CDR3: CASSQDGGGTYNEQFF; DNA: TGTGCCAGCAGCCAAGACGGCGGGGGGACCTACAATGAGCAGTTCTTC; size: once; D: TRBD2; V: TRBV4-2; J: TRBJ2-1
CDR3: CASSPGTGFQETQYF; DNA: TGTGCCAGCTCACCTGGGACAGGCTTCCAAGAGACCCAGTACTTC; size: -; D: TRBD1; V: TRBV18; J: TRBJ2-5
CDR3: CASSSGLAGGPVQETQYF; DNA: TGCGCCAGCAGCTCCGGACTAGCGGGGGGGCCCGTCCAAGAGACCCAGTACTTC; size: -; D: TRBD2; V: TRBV5-1; J: TRBJ2-5
CDR3: CAWSAQGNQPQHF; DNA: TGTGCCTGGAGTGCACAGGGGAATCAGCCCCAGCATTTT; size: -; D: TRBD1; V: TRBV30; J: TRBJ1-5
CDR3: CASSLALNRGLNYGYTF; DNA: TGCGCCAGCAGCTTGGCCCTGAACAGGGGGCTAAACTATGGCTACACCTTC; size: -; D: TRBD1; V: TRBV5-1; J: TRBJ1-2
CDR3: CASSLRGGNNSPLHF; DNA: TGCGCCAGCAGCTTAAGAGGGGGAAATAATTCACCCCTCCACTTT; size: -; D: -; V: TRBV5-1; J: TRBJ1-6
CDR3: CASSIPQGGSQPQHF; DNA: TGTGCCAGTAGTATCCCTCAGGGGGGCAGTCAGCCCCAGCATTTT; size: -; D: TRBD1; V: TRBV19; J: TRBJ1-5
CDR3: CSVLRDRGYTEAFF; DNA: TGCAGCGTTCTCCGGGACAGGGGTTACACTGAAGCTTTCTTT; size: -; D: TRBD1; V: TRBV29-1; J: TRBJ1-1
CDR3: CASSPGQGGYNEQFF; DNA: TGCGCCAGCAGCCCCGGACAGGGGGGTTACAATGAGCAGTTCTTC; size: -; D: TRBD1; V: TRBV5-1; J: TRBJ2-1
CDR3: CSVSSGGYTF; DNA: TGCAGCGTTAGTAGTGGTGGCTACACCTTC; size: few; D: -; V: TRBV29-1; J: TRBJ1-2
CDR3: CASTSGGSNQPQHF; DNA: TGTGCCAGCACCTCGGGGGGGAGCAATCAGCCCCAGCATTTT; size: -; D: -; V: TRBV27; J: TRBJ1-5
CDR3: CASSTDRGSNQPQHF; DNA: TGTGCCAGCAGCACGGACAGGGGAAGCAATCAGCCCCAGCATTTT; size: -; D: TRBD1; V: TRBV6-5; J: TRBJ1-5
CDR3: CASYGGADEQFF; DNA: TGTGCCAGTTATGGGGGGGCAGATGAGCAGTTCTTC; size: -; D: -; V: TRBV6-5; J: TRBJ2-1
CDR3: CASSEGLAGGFRTDTQYF; DNA: TGTGCCAGCAGCGAGGGACTAGCGGGGGGATTCCGCACAGATACGCAGTATTTT; size: -; D: TRBD2; V: TRBV9; J: TRBJ2-3
CDR3: CASSPKGGVGQPQHF; DNA: TGCGCCAGCAGCCCAAAGGGGGGGGTCGGACAGCCCCAGCATTTT; size: -; D: -; V: TRBV5-1; J: TRBJ1-5
CDR3: CASSISENEQFF; DNA: TGTGCCAGTAGTATCTCTGAGAATGAGCAGTTCTTC; size: -; D: -; V: TRBV19; J: TRBJ2-1
CDR3: CASSLPGTGSYEQYF; DNA: TGTGCCAGCAGCTTGCCCGGGACAGGATCCTACGAGCAGTACTTC; size: -; D: TRBD1; V: TRBV5-8; J: TRBJ2-7
CDR3: CASSQDLRGGEKLFF; DNA: TGCGCCAGCAGCCAAGATCTGAGAGGGGGTGAAAAACTGTTTTTT; size: once; D: -; V: TRBV4-3; J: TRBJ1-4
CDR3: CASTIGQGYNEQFF; DNA: TGCGCCAGCACAATCGGACAGGGCTACAATGAGCAGTTCTTC; size: -; D: TRBD1; V: TRBV4-1; J: TRBJ2-1
CDR3: CASSATGQGSYEQYF; DNA: TGTGCCAGCAGCGCCACGGGACAGGGGAGCTACGAGCAGTACTTC; size: -; D: TRBD1; V: TRBV7-8; J: TRBJ2-7
CDR3: CASSLDRDQPQHF; DNA: TGTGCCAGCAGCTTGGACAGGGACCAGCCCCAGCATTTT; size: -; D: TRBD1; V: TRBV13; J: TRBJ1-5
CDR3: CSVDKLAGAQAIPLLETQYF; DNA: TGCAGCGTTGATAAACTAGCGGGGGCCCAAGCGATTCCCCTCCTGGAGACCCAGTACTTC; size: -; D: TRBD2; V: TRBV29-1; J: TRBJ2-5
CDR3: CASSLLAGGRTGELFF; DNA: TGCGCCAGCAGTTTACTAGCGGGGGGGCGCACCGGGGAGCTGTTTTTT; size: -; D: TRBD2; V: TRBV5-1; J: TRBJ2-2
CDR3: CASRGPVTTPQETQYF; DNA: TGTGCCAGCAGGGGGCCCGTTACCACTCCTCAAGAGACCCAGTACTTC; size: -; D: -; V: TRBV2; J: TRBJ2-5
CDR3: CASRRNREGEKLFF; DNA: TGTGCCAGCAGGAGAAACAGGGAAGGTGAAAAACTGTTTTTT; size: -; D: -; V: TRBV2; J: TRBJ1-4
CDR3: CASSQTGGGGRYEQYF; DNA: TGTGCCAGCAGCCAAACAGGGGGAGGGGGGAGGTACGAGCAGTACTTC; size: -; D: -; V: TRBV4-2; J: TRBJ2-7
CDR3: CASSTLPRGGQNEQFF; DNA: TGTGCCAGCAGCACCCTACCCCGCGGGGGCCAGAATGAGCAGTTCTTC; size: -; D: -; V: TRBV11-2; J: TRBJ2-1
CDR3: CASSQMAGGLSYNEQFF; DNA: TGCGCCAGCAGCCAAATGGCGGGGGGTCTCTCCTACAATGAGCAGTTCTTC; size: -; D: TRBD2; V: TRBV4-1; J: TRBJ2-1
CDR3: CASSFAKHTIYF; DNA: TGTGCCAGCAGCTTCGCGAAACACACCATATATTTT; size: few; D: -; V: TRBV11-2; J: TRBJ1-3
CDR3: CASSEGTGGGYGYTF; DNA: TGCGCCAGCAGCGAAGGGACAGGGGGCGGCTATGGCTACACCTTC; size: -; D: TRBD1; V: TRBV5-1; J: TRBJ1-2